The 6 T cell receptor beta chains below all came from one sample that was sequenced in a study of blood T cell repertoires in COVID-19. The table came from immunoSEQ multiplex PCR; TCRdb's copy has only in-frame clones and leaves some out. In the table there are approximately 140,000 clones, approximately 82% of which are singletons. Sequencing input: peripheral blood. The origin of the receptors is a human donor in a cohort sampled during active COVID-19.

The chain is built from TRBV19 and TRBJ2-1; TRBD2 matches 8 bases. The trim removed 4 bases at V and 6 bases at J, leaving 8 bases unmatched. The germline V gene encodes CDR1 LNHDA and CDR2 SQIVND (reference sequence). The CDR3 has 15 residues. In nucleotides, the CDR3 is TGTGCCAGTAGTACCCGGACTAGCCCTCCCAATGAGCAGTTCTTC. This translates into CASSTRTSPPNEQFF.

The chain recombines TRBV12-5 with TRBJ1-3, with D unclear. In germline, CDR1 is LGHNT, CDR2 FRNRAP. V shed 0 bases and J shed 4 bases, with 7 bases lying between them. The CDR3 covers 14 residues. The CDR3 spells CASGLVWRGNTIYF. Written as DNA, the CDR3 is TGTGCTAGTGGTTTGGTATGGAGGGGAAACACCATATATTTT.

V usage is TRBV18 and J usage is TRBJ2-3, with a tentative D call TRBD2 (5 bases). Trimming removed 2 bases from V and 2 bases from J, with 14 bases in between. The germline CDR1 and CDR2 sequences are KGHSH and LQKENI. CDR3 length: 16 amino acids. The chain's CDR3 is CASSPRSAGLTDTQYF. The CDR3 DNA sequence: TGTGCCAGCTCACCAAGGTCGGCAGGACTCACAGATACGCAGTATTTT.

The chain links TRBV19 to TRBJ2-2; TRBD1 matches 10 bases. Looked up from germline, CDR1 is LNHDA and CDR2 is SQIVND (reference sequence). Trimming cost V 4 bases and J 8 bases; bases outside gene matches: 4. This CDR3 has 14 amino acids. This CDR3 reads CASSTDRGAGELFF. DNA of the CDR3: TGTGCCAGTAGTACGGACAGGGGGGCGGGGGAGCTGTTTTTT. The whole variable domain, remainder taken from reference TRBV19 and TRBJ2-2, is DGGITQSPKYLFRKEGQNVTLSCEQNLNHDAMYWYRQDPGQGLRLIYYSQIVNDFQKGDIAEGYSVSREKKESFPLTVTSAQKNPTAFYLCASSTDRGAGELFFGEGSRLTVL.

The CDR3: CASSLRTRGETQYF. The DNA for the CDR3 is TGTGCCAGCAGCTTAAGGACTAGAGGGGAGACCCAGTACTTC. The gene calls are TRBV7-9 and TRBJ2-5, with 7 nucleotides matching TRBD2. With V trimmed by 2 bases and J by 5 bases, 5 bases remained unmatched. The CDR3 spans 14 residues. Germline lookup yields CDR1 SEHNR and CDR2 FQNEAQ (reference sequence). Full variable domain (rest looked up from reference TRBV7-9 and TRBJ2-5): DTGVSQNPRHKITKRGQNVTFRCDPISEHNRLYWYRQTLGQGPEFLTYFQNEAQLEKSRLLSDRFSAERPKGSFSTLEIQRTEQGDSAMYLCASSLRTRGETQYFGPGTRLLVL.

This sequence joins TRBV6-1 and TRBJ1-2; TRBD1 might be the D (6 bases). Trimming took off 3 bases at V and 4 bases at J, with 15 bases between the two ends. Germline V gives CDR1 MNHNS, CDR2 SASEGT. This CDR3 comprises 15 residues. DNA of the CDR3: TGTGCCAGCAGTGAGACTCCAGGGGACGGCTATGGCTACACCTTC. It codes for CASSETPGDGYGYTF.